This is a list of T cell receptor beta chains from one sample in a study of blood T cell repertoires in COVID-19. TCRdb keeps only in-frame clones here, not all; method: immunoSEQ multiplex PCR. The table has 110,000 or so clones, approximately 80% seen once; the top ten hold 15%. The sequencing sample was made of peripheral blood. The receptor set was obtained from a woman aged 80 or over with acute or convalescent COVID-19. The CDR3 runs from the conserved cysteine through the conserved F or W. The D gene is left open where the match is weak. Where a row states a size, it is once, few, many or the class of an expanded clone; other rows omit it.

V gene: TRBV3-1/TRBV3-2
clone size: -
D gene: -
J gene: TRBJ1-2
CDR3 DNA: TGTGCCAGCAGCCCCGGGGGGTATGGCTACACCTTC
CDR3 protein: CASSPGGYGYTF

V gene: TRBV18
clone size: -
D gene: TRBD1
J gene: TRBJ2-3
CDR3 DNA: TGTGCCAGCTCACCCACAGGGGACACAGATACGCAGTATTTT
CDR3 protein: CASSPTGDTDTQYF

V gene: TRBV18
clone size: -
D gene: -
J gene: TRBJ1-1
CDR3 DNA: TGTGCCAGCTCACCGTCGGACAGCCCGAACACTGAAGCTTTCTTT
CDR3 protein: CASSPSDSPNTEAFF

V gene: TRBV7-9
clone size: -
D gene: -
J gene: TRBJ1-1
CDR3 DNA: TGTGCCAGCAGCTTATCAGGGGAAGGTGAAGCTTTCTTT
CDR3 protein: CASSLSGEGEAFF

V gene: TRBV30
clone size: -
D gene: TRBD2
J gene: TRBJ2-3
CDR3 DNA: TGTGCCTGGAGTGAGCAGCGGGAGCGGAATACGCAGTATTTT
CDR3 protein: CAWSEQRERNTQYF

V gene: TRBV6-1
clone size: -
D gene: TRBD2
J gene: TRBJ2-3
CDR3 DNA: TGTGCCAGCAGTGAAGGAGGTAGCGGGAGAGGAGATACGCAGTATTTT
CDR3 protein: CASSEGGSGRGDTQYF

V gene: TRBV5-6
clone size: few
D gene: -
J gene: TRBJ1-1
CDR3 DNA: TGTGCCAGCAGCTTGGGACAGAAGAACACTGAAGCTTTCTTT
CDR3 protein: CASSLGQKNTEAFF

V gene: TRBV15
clone size: -
D gene: TRBD2
J gene: TRBJ2-2
CDR3 DNA: TGTGCCACCAGCAGCAGGACTAGCGGGAGATCGAACACCGGGGAGCTGTTTTTT
CDR3 protein: CATSSRTSGRSNTGELFF

V gene: TRBV6-2/TRBV6-3
clone size: once
D gene: TRBD1
J gene: TRBJ1-1
CDR3 DNA: TGTGCCAGCAGTTACTCAACAGGGGTCGAAGCTTTCTTT
CDR3 protein: CASSYSTGVEAFF

V gene: TRBV5-1
clone size: -
D gene: -
J gene: TRBJ2-7
CDR3 DNA: TGCGCCAGCAGCTTGGCGGGAAACGAGCAGTACTTC
CDR3 protein: CASSLAGNEQYF

V gene: TRBV5-6
clone size: -
D gene: -
J gene: TRBJ1-6
CDR3 DNA: TGTGCCAGCAGCTCACTGAGGTGGGAGGCCCTCCACTTT
CDR3 protein: CASSSLRWEALHF

V gene: TRBV5-8
clone size: -
D gene: -
J gene: TRBJ1-1
CDR3 DNA: TGTGCCAGCAGCCCCTTAGGAGGTGGGACTGAAGCTTTCTTT
CDR3 protein: CASSPLGGGTEAFF

V gene: TRBV7-9
clone size: -
D gene: -
J gene: TRBJ2-1
CDR3 DNA: TGTGCCAGCAGCTTTCTCGGGGACAATTACAATGAGCAGTTCTTC
CDR3 protein: CASSFLGDNYNEQFF